This T cell receptor beta chain was observed in a study of cytomegalovirus exposure and HLA in healthy donors. Study-level points and caveats: With later analysis, a missense DCLRE1C variant became linked to TCR beta V- and J-gene trimming.

PCR used 60 Vbeta primers and 13 Jbeta primers. Sequencing was performed with immunoSEQ multiplex PCR; in TCRdb, only in-frame clones are kept and a portion is missing. Seen here are around 170,000 clones, around four fifths observed once, and the top ten hold approximately 2.9%. The CDR3 contains 20 residues. Germline loops: CDR1 SGHNT, CDR2 YYREEE (reference sequence). Trimming at V came to 4 bases and at J to 0 bases, leaving 16 bases not matched to a gene. Comment on this clone: What it binds is unknown.

Material: PBMCs. The V and J genes are TRBV5-4 and TRBJ2-1, with 10 bases that match TRBD2. This TCR was recovered from a woman between 50 and 59 years old in good health and CMV-seropositive. The CDR3 reads CASSLPGSPAGGSSYNEQFF. For the CDR3, the DNA is TGTGCCAGCAGCCTGCCCGGCTCGCCAGCGGGGGGGAGCTCCTACAATGAGCAGTTCTTC.